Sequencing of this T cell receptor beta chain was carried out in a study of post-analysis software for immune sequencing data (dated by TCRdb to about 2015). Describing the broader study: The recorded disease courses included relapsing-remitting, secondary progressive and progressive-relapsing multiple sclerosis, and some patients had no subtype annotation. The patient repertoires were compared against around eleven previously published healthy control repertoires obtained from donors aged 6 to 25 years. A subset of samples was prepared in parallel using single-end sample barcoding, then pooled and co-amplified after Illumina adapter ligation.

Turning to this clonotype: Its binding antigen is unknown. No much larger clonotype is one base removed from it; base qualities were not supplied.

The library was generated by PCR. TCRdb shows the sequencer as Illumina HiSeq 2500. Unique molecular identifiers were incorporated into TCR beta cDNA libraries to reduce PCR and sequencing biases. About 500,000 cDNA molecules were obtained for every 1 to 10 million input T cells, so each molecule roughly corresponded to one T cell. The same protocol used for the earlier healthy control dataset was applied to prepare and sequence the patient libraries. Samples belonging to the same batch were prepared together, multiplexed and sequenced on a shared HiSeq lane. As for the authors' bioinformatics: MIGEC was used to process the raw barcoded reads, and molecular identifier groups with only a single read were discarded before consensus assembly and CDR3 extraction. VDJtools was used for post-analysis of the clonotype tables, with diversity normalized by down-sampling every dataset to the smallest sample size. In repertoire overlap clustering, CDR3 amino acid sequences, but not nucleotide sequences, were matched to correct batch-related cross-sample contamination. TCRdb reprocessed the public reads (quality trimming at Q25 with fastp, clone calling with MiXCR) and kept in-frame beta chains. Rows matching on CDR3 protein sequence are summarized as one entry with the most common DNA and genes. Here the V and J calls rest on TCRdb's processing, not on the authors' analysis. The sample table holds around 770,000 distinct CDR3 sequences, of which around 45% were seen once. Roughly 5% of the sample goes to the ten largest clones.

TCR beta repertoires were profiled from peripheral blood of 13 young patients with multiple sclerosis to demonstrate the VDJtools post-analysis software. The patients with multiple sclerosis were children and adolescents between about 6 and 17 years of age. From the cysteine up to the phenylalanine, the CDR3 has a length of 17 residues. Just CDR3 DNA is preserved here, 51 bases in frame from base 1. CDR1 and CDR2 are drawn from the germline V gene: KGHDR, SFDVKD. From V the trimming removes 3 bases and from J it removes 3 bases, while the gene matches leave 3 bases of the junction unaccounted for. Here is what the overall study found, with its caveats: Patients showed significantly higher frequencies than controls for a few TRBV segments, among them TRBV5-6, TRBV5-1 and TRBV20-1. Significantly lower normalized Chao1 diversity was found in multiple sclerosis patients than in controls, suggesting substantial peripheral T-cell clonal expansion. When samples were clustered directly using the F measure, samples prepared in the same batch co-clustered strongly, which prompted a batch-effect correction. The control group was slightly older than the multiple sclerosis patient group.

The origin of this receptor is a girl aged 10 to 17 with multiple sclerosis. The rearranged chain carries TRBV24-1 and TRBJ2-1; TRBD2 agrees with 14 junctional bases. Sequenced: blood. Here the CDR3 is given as CATSDRTSGRNYNEQFF. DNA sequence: TGTGCCACCAGTGATCGGACTAGCGGGAGGAACTACAATGAGCAGTTCTTC.